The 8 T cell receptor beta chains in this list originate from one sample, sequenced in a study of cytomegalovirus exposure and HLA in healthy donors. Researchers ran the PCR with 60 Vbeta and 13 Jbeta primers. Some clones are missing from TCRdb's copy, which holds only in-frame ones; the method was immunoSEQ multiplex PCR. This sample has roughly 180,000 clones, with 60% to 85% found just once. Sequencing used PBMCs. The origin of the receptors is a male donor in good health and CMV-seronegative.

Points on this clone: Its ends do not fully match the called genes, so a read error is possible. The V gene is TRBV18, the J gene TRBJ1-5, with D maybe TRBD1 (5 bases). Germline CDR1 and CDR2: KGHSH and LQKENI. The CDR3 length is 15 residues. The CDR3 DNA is TGTGCCAGCTCAGCACCGAGGCAGGGAAATCAGCCCCAGCATTTT. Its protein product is CASSAPRQGNQPQHF.

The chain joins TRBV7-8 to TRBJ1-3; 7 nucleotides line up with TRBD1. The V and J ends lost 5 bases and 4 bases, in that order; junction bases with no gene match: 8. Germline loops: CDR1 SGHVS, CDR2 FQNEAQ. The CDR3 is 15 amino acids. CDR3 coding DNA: TGTGCCAGCAGCCCCGGGACAGTGGGGGGAAACACCATATATTTT. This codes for CASSPGTVGGNTIYF.

CDR3 in amino acids: CASSSHPLQGSNQPQHF. The CDR3, as DNA: TGTGCCAGCAGCTCCCATCCTCTTCAGGGGAGCAATCAGCCCCAGCATTTT. The rearrangement uses TRBV7-8 and TRBJ1-5, with a weak D call TRBD1 (6 bases). The CDR3 consists of 17 residues. Germline V lookup: CDR1 SGHVS, CDR2 FQNEAQ. Trimming left V 4 bases short and J 1 base short, with 17 bases between.

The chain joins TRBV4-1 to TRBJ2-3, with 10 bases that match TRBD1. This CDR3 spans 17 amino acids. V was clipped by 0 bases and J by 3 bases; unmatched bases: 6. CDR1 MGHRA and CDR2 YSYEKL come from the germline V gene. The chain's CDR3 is CASSQENRDRGTDTQYF. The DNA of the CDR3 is TGCGCCAGCAGCCAAGAAAACCGGGACAGGGGAACAGATACGCAGTATTTT.

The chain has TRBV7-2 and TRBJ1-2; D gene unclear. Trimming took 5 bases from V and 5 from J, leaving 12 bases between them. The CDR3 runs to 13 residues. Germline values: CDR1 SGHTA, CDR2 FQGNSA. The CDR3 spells CASSLERGYGYTF. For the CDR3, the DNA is TGTGCCAGCAGCCTCGAACGGGGTTATGGCTACACCTTC.

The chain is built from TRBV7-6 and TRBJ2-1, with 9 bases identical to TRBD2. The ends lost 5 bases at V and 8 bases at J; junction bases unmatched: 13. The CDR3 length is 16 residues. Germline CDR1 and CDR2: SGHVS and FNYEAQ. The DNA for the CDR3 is TGTGCCAGCAGCCGTCCGAGCGCGGGAGGGGCGGATGAGCAGTTCTTC. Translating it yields CASSRPSAGGADEQFF.

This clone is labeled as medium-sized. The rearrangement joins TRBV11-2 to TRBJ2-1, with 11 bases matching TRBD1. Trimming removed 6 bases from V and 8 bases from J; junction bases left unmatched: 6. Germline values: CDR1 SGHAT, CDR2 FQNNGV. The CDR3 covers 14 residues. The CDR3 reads CASRGTGGNYEQFF. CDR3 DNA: TGTGCCAGCAGGGGGACAGGGGGTAACTATGAGCAGTTCTTC.

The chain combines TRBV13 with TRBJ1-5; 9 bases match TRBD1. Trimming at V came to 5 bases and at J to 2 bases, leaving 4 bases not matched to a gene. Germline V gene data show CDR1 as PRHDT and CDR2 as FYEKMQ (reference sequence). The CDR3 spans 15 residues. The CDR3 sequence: CASSPGQGRNQPQHF. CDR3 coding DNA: TGTGCCAGCAGCCCCGGACAGGGGCGCAATCAGCCCCAGCATTTT.